The text below deals with one T cell receptor (beta chain). Its specific antigen is unknown. No much larger clone exists at a distance of one base, and base qualities are not known. Whole blood was collected in K2EDTA tubes by collaborating institutions according to the institutions' own protocols. For TCRbeta analysis, collaborator samples were shipped as frozen whole blood, as isolated PBMCs, or as DNA extracted from either sample type. TCRbeta CDR3 regions were amplified from genomic DNA by means of the immunoSEQ Assay, a bias-controlled multiplex PCR. As for the authors' bioinformatics: Nucleated cell counts per sample were estimated from amplification of reference gene primers within the assay. To quantify the absolute abundance of each unique TCRbeta CDR3 rearrangement, sequence reads were collapsed and filtered. For each sample, productive Simpson clonality was calculated by taking the square root of Simpson's diversity index across productive rearrangements. Here the immuneACCESS table is served through TCRdb, limited to in-frame sequences with V and J called. Missing clones are a known gap in these copies; in checked studies unresolved V genes cover under half, and the rest lacks a known reason. Clone size and the V and J calls come from that table; the DNA yielded D and trimming. This sample has about 200,000 clones in its table, and roughly 90% of those were observed once. Around 1.6% of the sample belongs to the ten largest clones.

This entry belongs to a study of blood T cell repertoires in COVID-19 (dated by TCRdb to 2020 to 2021). Broadly, across the study: Samples from collaborators originated in the United States, Italy and Spain and spanned both the acute and convalescent phases of COVID-19. The material from the prospective study consisted of cDNA or gDNA derived from T cells, B-cell-depleted T cells, or PBMCs. The dataset comprised deeply sampled blood TCRbeta repertoires from subjects exposed to, actively infected with, or recovered from COVID-19. The repertoires were made available in a free public database intended to serve as a resource for research on the immune response to SARS-CoV-2. Samples were obtained from the ongoing ImmuneRACE study (first 160 participants) and from roughly 1,300 subjects provided by 6 global collaborators. The sample metadata nearly always contained a de-identified subject ID, COVID-19 status, age in years and sex. Where available, HLA class I and class II types were obtained from metadata supplied by the sample provider rather than from assay-based typing.

Overall study results and their limits: The amount of clinical and demographic metadata varied by source and participant and was provided uncurated.

The source is a man aged 18 to 29 with active or convalescent COVID-19. The sample taken for sequencing was peripheral blood.

The CDR3 here reads CASSSPDRHLRGYTF. The DNA is TGTGCCAGCAGTTCCCCAGATCGACATCTACGAGGCTACACCTTC. The V and J segments used are TRBV6-2 or TRBV6-3 and TRBJ1-2; no D gene can be assigned with confidence. The CDR3 runs 15 residues from the cysteine to the phenylalanine. Just CDR3 DNA is preserved here, 45 bases in frame from base 1. The germline V gene provides CDR1 MNHEY and CDR2 SVGEGT. Cut back by 4 bases and 8 bases, the V and J ends lie 20 bases apart.